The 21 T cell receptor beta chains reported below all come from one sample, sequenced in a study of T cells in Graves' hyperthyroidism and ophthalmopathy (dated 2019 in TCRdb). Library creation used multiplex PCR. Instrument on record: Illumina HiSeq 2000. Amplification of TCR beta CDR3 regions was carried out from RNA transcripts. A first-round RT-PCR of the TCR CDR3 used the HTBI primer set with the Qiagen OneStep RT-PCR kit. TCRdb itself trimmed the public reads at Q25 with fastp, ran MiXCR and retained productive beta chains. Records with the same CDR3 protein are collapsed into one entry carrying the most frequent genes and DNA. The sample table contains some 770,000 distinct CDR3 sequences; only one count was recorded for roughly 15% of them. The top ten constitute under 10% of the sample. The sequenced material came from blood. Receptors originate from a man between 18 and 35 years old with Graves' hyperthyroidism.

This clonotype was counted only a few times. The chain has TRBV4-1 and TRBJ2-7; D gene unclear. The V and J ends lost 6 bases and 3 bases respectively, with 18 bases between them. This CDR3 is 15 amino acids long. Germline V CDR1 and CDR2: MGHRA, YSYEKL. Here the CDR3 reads CASSQQPVENYEQYF. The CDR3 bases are TGCGCCAGCAGTCAGCAACCCGTAGAGAACTACGAGCAGTACTTC.

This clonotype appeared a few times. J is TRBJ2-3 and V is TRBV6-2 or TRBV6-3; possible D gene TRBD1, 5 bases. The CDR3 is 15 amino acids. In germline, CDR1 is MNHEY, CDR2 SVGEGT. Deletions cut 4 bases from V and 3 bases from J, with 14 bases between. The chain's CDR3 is CASSSRQLGTDTQYF. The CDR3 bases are TGTGCCAGCAGTTCTAGACAGTTGGGGACAGATACGCAGTATTTT.

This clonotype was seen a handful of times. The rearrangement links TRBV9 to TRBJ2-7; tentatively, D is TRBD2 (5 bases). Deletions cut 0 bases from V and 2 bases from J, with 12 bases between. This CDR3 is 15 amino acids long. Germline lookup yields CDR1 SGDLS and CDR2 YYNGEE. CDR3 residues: CASSVAGGSAYEQYF. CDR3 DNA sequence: TGTGCCAGCAGCGTAGCTGGAGGTAGCGCCTACGAGCAGTACTTC.

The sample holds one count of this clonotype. CDR3 DNA sequence: TGTGCCAGCAGATCGGACCACACCGGGGAGCTGTTTTTT. Its protein product is CASRSDHTGELFF. The rearrangement uses TRBV28 and TRBJ2-2; D unclear. The ends were cut back, 6 bases at V and 3 bases at J, with 8 bases in the middle. The CDR3 covers 13 residues. Per germline, CDR1 MDHEN and CDR2 SYDVKM.

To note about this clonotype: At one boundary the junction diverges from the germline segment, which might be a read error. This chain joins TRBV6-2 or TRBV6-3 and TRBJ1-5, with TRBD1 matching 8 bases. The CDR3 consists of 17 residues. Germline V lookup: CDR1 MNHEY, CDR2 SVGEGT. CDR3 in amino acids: CASSYLQTGVKDQLQHF. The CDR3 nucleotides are TGTGCCAGCAGTTACCTCCAGACAGGGGTTAAAGATCAGCTCCAGCATTTT.

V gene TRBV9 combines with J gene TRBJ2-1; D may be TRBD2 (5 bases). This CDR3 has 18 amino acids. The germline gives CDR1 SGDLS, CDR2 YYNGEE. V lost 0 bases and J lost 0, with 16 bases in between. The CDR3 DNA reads TGTGCCAGCAGCGTAGATGGGAAAGCGGAGAGCTCCTACAATGAGCAGTTCTTC. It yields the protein CASSVDGKAESSYNEQFF.

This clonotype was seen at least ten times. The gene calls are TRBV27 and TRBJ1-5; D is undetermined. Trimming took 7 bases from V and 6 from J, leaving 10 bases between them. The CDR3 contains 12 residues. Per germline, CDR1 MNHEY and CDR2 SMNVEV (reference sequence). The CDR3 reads CASKPSAQPQHF. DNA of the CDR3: TGTGCCAGCAAGCCCAGTGCTCAGCCCCAGCATTTT.

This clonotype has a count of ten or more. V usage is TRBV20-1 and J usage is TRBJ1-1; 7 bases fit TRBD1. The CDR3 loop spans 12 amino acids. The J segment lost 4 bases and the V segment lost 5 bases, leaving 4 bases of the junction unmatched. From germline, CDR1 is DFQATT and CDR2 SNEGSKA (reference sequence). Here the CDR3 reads CSAAAGGTEAFF. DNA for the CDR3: TGCAGTGCTGCTGCAGGGGGCACTGAAGCTTTCTTT.

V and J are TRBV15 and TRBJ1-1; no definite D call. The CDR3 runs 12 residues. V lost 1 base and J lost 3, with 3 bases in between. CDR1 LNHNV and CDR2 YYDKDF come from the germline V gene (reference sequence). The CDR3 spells CATSRGDTEAFF. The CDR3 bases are TGTGCCACCAGCAGAGGAGACACTGAAGCTTTCTTT.

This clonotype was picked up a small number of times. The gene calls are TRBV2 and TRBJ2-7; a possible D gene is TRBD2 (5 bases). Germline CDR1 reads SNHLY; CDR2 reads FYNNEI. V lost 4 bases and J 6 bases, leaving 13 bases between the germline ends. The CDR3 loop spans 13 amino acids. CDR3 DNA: TGTGCCAGCAGTGGAGGGTCCGGGCGCGAGCAGTACTTC. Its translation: CASSGGSGREQYF.

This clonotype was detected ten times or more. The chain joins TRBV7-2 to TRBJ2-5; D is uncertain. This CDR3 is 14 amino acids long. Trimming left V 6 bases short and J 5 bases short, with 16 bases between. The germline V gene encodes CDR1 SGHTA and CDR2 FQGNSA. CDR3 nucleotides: TGTGCCAGCAGTGACCACATAGTCGGGGAGACCCAGTACTTC. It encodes CASSDHIVGETQYF. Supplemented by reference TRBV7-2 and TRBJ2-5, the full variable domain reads GAGVSQSPSNKVTEKGKDVELRCDPISGHTALYWYRQSLGQGLEFLIYFQGNSAPDKSGLPSDRFSAERTGGSVSTLTIQRTQQEDSAVYLCASSDHIVGETQYFGPGTRLLVL.

The DNA for the CDR3 is TGTGCTAGTGCCTCAGGGGCGGGAGGAGGCTACAATGAGCAGTTCTTC. Translated: CASASGAGGGYNEQFF. This sequence joins TRBV12-5 and TRBJ2-1; 8 bases are shared with TRBD2. Trimming cost V 7 bases and J 3 bases; bases outside gene matches: 11. The CDR3 totals 16 residues. The germline V gene encodes CDR1 LGHNT and CDR2 FRNRAP.

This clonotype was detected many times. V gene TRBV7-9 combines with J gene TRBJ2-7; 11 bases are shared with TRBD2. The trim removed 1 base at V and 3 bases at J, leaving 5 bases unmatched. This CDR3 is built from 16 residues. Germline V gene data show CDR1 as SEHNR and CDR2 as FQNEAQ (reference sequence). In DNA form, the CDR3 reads TGTGCCAGCAGCTTAGTAGCCGGACTAGCGGGCTACGAGCAGTACTTC. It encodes CASSLVAGLAGYEQYF.

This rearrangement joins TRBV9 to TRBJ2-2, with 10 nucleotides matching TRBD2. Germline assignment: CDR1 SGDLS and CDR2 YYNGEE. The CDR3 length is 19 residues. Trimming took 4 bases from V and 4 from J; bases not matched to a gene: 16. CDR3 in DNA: TGTGCCAGCAGCCCTTCAGGTTCCGGGACTAGCGCCCGCACCGGGGAGCTGTTTTTT. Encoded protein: CASSPSGSGTSARTGELFF. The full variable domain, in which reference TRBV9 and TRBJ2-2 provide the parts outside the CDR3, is DSGVTQTPKHLITATGQRVTLRCSPRSGDLSVYWYQQSLDQGLQFLIQYYNGEERAKGNILERFSAQQFPDLHSELNLSSLELGDSALYFCASSPSGSGTSARTGELFFGEGSRLTVL.

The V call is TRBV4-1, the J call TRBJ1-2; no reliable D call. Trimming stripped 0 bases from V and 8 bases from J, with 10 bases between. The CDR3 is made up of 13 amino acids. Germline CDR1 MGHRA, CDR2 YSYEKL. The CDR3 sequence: CASSQEAGRGYTF. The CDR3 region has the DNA TGCGCCAGCAGCCAAGAGGCCGGCCGAGGCTACACCTTC.

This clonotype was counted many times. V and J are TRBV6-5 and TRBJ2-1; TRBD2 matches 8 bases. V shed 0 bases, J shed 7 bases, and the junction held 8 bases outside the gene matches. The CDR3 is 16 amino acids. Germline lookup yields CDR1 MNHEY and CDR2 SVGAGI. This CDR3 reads CASSYSGTSNGNEQFF. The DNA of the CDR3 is TGTGCCAGCAGTTACTCGGGGACTAGTAACGGGAATGAGCAGTTCTTC.

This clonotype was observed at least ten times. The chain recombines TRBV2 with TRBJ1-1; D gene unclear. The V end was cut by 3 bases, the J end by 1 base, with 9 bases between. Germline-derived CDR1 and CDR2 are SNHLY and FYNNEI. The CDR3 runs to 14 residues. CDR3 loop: CASSEGSANTEAFF. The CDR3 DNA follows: TGTGCCAGCAGTGAGGGCAGCGCGAACACTGAAGCTTTCTTT.

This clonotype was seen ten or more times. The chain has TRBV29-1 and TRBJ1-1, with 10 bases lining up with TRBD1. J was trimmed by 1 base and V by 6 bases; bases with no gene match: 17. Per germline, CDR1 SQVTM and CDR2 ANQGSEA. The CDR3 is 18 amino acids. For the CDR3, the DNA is TGCAGCGTCGAGACAGGGGGCAATACGAATGTAGGGAACACTGAAGCTTTCTTT. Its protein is CSVETGGNTNVGNTEAFF.

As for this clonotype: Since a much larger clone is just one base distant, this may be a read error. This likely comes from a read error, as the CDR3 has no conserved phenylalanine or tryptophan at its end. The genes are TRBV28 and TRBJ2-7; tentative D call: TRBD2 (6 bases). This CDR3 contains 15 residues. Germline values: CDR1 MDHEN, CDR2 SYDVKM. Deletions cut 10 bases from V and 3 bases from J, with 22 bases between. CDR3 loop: CAIRDFSLGGYEQYL. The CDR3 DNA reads TGTGCCATCCGGGACTTCTCCTTGGGGGGCTACGAGCAGTACCTC.

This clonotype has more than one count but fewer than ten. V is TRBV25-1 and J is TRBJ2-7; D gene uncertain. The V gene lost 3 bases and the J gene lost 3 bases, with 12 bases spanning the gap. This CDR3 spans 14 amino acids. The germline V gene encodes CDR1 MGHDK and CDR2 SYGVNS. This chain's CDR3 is CASSDLSELYEQYF. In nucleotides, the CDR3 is TGTGCCAGCAGTGACCTGTCAGAACTCTACGAGCAGTACTTC.

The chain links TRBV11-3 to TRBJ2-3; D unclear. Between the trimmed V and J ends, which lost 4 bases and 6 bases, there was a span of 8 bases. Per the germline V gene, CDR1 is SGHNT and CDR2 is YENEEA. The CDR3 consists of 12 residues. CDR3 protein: CASSYAADTQYF. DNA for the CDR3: TGTGCCAGCAGCTATGCGGCGGATACGCAGTATTTT.